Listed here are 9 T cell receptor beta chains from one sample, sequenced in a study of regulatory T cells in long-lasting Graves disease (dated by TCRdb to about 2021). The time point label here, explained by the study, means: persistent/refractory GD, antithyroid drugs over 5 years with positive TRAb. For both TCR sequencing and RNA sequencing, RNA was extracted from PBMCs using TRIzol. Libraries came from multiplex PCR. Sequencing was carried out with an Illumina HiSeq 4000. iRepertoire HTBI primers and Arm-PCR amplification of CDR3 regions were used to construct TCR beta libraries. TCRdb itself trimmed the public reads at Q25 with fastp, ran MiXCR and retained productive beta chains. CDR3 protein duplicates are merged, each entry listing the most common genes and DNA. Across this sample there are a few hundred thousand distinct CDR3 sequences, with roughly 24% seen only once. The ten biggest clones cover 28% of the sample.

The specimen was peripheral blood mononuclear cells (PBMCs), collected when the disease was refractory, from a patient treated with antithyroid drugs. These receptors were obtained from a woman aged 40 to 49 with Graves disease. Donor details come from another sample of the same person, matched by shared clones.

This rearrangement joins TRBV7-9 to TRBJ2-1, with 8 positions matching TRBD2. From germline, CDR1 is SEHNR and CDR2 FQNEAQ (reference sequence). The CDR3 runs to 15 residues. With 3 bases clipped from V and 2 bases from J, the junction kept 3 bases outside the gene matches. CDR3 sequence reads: CASSLHSGTYNEQFF. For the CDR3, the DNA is TGTGCCAGCAGCTTGCATAGCGGGACCTACAATGAGCAGTTCTTC.

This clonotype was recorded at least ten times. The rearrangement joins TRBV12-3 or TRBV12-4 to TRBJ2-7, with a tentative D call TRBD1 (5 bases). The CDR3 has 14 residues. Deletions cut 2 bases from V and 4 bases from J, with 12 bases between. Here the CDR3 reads CASSLLQGRYEQYF. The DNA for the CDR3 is TGTGCCAGCAGTTTATTGCAGGGTCGGTACGAGCAGTACTTC.

DNA for the CDR3: TGTGCCAGCAGTTTGTTGACCTACAATGAGCAGTTCTTC. As protein: CASSLLTYNEQFF. The genes are TRBV6-2 or TRBV6-3 and TRBJ2-1; D call uncertain. This CDR3 has 13 residues. Germline V gene data show CDR1 as MNHEY and CDR2 as SVGEGT. The V end was cut by 4 bases, the J end by 2 bases, with 6 bases between.

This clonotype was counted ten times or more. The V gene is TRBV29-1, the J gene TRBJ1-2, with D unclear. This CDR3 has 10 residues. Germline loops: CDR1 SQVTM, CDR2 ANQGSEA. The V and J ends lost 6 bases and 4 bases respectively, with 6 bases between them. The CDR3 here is CSVQPYGYTF. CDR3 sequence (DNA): TGCAGCGTACAACCCTATGGCTACACCTTC.

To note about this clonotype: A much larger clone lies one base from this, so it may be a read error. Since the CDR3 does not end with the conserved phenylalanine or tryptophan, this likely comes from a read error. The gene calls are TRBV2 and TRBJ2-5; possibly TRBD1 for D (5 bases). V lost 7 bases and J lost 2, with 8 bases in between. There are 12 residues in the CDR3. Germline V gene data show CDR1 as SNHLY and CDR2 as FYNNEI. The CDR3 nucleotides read TGTGCCAGCAATGCAGGGCAAGAGACCCAGTACTCC. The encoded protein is CASNAGQETQYS.

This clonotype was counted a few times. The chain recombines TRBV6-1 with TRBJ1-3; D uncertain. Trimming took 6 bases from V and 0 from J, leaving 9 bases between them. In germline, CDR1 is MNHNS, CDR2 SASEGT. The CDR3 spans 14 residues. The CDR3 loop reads CASRPNPSGNTIYF. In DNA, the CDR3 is TGTGCCAGCAGACCCAACCCCTCTGGAAACACCATATATTTT.

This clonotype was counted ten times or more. This chain's CDR3 is CASSLGTGIHEQYF. CDR3 sequence (DNA): TGTGCCAGCAGTTTAGGGACAGGGATCCACGAGCAGTACTTC. This chain links TRBV27 with TRBJ2-7; 9 positions match TRBD1. This CDR3 is 14 amino acids long. CDR1 MNHEY and CDR2 SMNVEV come from the germline V gene (reference sequence). Trimming took 2 bases from V and 5 from J; bases not matched to a gene: 4.

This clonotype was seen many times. The CDR3 nucleotides are TGTGCCAGCAAGGGAAGCTCCTATAATTCACCCCTCCACTTT. This translates into CASKGSSYNSPLHF. The V and J genes are TRBV7-8 and TRBJ1-6; no definite D call. The CDR3 contains 14 residues. The V end was cut by 7 bases, the J end by 0 bases, with 7 bases between. The germline CDR1 and CDR2 sequences are SGHVS and FQNEAQ.

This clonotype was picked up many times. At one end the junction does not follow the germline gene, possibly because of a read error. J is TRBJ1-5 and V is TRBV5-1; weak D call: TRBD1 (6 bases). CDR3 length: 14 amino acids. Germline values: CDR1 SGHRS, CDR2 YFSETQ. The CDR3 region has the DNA TGTGCCAGCAGCTTAGAGGGGGGCAATCAGCCCCAGCATTTT. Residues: CASSLEGGNQPQHF. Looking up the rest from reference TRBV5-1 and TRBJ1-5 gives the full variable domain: KAGVTQTPRYLIKTRGQQVTLSCSPISGHRSVSWYQQTPGQGLQFLFEYFSETQRNKGNFPGRFSGRQFSNSRSEMNVSTLELGDSALYLCASSLEGGNQPQHFGDGTRLSIL.